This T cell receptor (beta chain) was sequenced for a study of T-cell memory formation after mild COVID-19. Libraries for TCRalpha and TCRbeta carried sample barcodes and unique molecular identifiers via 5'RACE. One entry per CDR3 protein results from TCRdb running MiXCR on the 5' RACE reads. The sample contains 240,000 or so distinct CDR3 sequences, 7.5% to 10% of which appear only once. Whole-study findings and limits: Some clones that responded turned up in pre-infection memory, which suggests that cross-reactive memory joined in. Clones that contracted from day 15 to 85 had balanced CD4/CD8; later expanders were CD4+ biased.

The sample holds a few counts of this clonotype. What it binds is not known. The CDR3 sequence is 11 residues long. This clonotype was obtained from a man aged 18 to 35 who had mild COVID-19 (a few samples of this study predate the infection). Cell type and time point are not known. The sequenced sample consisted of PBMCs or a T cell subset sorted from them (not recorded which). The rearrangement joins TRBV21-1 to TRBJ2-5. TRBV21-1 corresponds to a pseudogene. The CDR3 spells CASSKFQTQYF. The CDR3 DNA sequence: TGTGCCAGCAGCAAGTTTCAGACCCAGTACTTC.